The 27 T cell receptor beta chains in this list originate from one sample, sequenced in a study of T-cell memory formation after mild COVID-19. TCRdb analysed the 5' RACE reads with MiXCR anew, one entry per CDR3 protein. Here the sample spans about 600,000 distinct CDR3 sequences, about a fifth being singletons. The sample taken for sequencing was PBMCs or a T cell subset sorted from them (not recorded which). The receptor source for this set is an adult woman who had mild COVID-19 (a few samples of this study predate the infection). Cell type and time point are not known.

The chain recombines TRBV4-1 with TRBJ1-6; a weak D match, TRBD1 (5 bases). Germline CDR1 is MGHRA and CDR2 is YSYEKL. This CDR3 comprises 14 residues. Trimming pared 2 bases from V and 14 bases from J, leaving 16 bases between. CDR3 sequence (DNA): TGCGCCAGCAGCCAACTCTTGCATGGGGCCACCCTCCACTTT. It is translated as CASSQLLHGATLHF.

This clonotype has a handful of counts. This sequence joins TRBV6-1 and TRBJ2-1; 10 positions match TRBD2. CDR1 and CDR2 (germline): MNHNS, SASEGT. The CDR3 extends over 16 amino acids. Trimming cost V 2 bases and J 3 bases; bases outside gene matches: 4. DNA for the CDR3: TGTGCCAGCAGTGAAATACTAGCGGGAAACTACAATGAGCAGTTCTTC. Amino acid sequence: CASSEILAGNYNEQFF.

The genes are TRBV12-3 or TRBV12-4 and TRBJ1-2, with TRBD1 matching 7 bases. The V segment lost 4 bases and the J segment 4 bases; nucleotides outside the gene matches: 3. The CDR3 is made up of 13 amino acids. The CDR3 region is CASSSGQTYGYTF. CDR3 DNA sequence: TGTGCCAGCAGTTCGGGACAGACCTATGGCTACACCTTC.

In this sample, this clonotype turned up a few times. J is TRBJ2-7 and V is TRBV18, with a possible D match to TRBD2 (6 bases). The ends were cut back, 2 bases at V and 4 bases at J, with 15 bases in the middle. There are 15 residues in the CDR3. Germline V gene sequence: CDR1 KGHSH, CDR2 LQKENI. CDR3 DNA sequence: TGTGCCAGCTCACCAAAAGGAGGGCCCTCTTACGAGCAGTACTTC. This codes for CASSPKGGPSYEQYF.

In this sample, this clonotype turned up a few times. This chain uses TRBV29-1 with TRBJ1-1; D uncertain. Trimming removed 3 bases at V and 1 base at J, with 6 bases between. The CDR3 consists of 12 residues. Per germline, CDR1 SQVTM and CDR2 ANQGSEA. The CDR3 DNA follows: TGCAGCGTTGAGACTGAGAACACTGAAGCTTTCTTT. As protein: CSVETENTEAFF.

The chain employs TRBV27 and TRBJ2-1; D gene ambiguous. Trimming removed 0 bases at V and 7 bases at J, with 13 bases between. The CDR3 consists of 15 residues. Germline lookup yields CDR1 MNHEY and CDR2 SMNVEV (reference sequence). The CDR3 DNA reads TGTGCCAGCAGTTTATCCCGGATTCCGTTTAATGAGCAGTTCTTC. It specifies CASSLSRIPFNEQFF.

The chain carries TRBV7-9 and TRBJ1-1; D not certain. Germline-derived CDR1 and CDR2 are SEHNR and FQNEAQ (reference sequence). V lost 1 base and J lost 4, with 13 bases in between. The CDR3 extends over 15 amino acids. CDR3 sequence reads: CASSLVRGGGTEAFF. The CDR3 DNA reads TGTGCCAGCAGCTTAGTCCGGGGAGGCGGCACTGAAGCTTTCTTT.

This clonotype has a handful of counts. The J gene is TRBJ1-1, the V gene TRBV29-1; no clear D gene. The CDR3 is 10 residues long. The V end lost 4 bases, the J end lost 4 bases, and 4 bases lay between the germline ends. Germline loops: CDR1 SQVTM, CDR2 ANQGSEA. The DNA of the CDR3 is TGCAGCGTTGTCCTCACTGAAGCTTTCTTT. Amino acids: CSVVLTEAFF.

The V call is TRBV6-5, the J call TRBJ2-3, with TRBD2 matching 10 bases. Per germline, CDR1 MNHEY and CDR2 SVGAGI. CDR3 length: 18 amino acids. The trim removed 4 bases at V and 0 bases at J, leaving 10 bases unmatched. CDR3 bases: TGTGCCAGCAGTTCTAGCGGGAGAACTCCGACTAGCACAGATACGCAGTATTTT. Residues: CASSSSGRTPTSTDTQYF.

At least ten counts were recorded for this clonotype. CDR3 amino acids: CATSRDTRTGGEQYF. CDR3 DNA sequence: TGTGCCACCAGCAGAGACACGCGGACAGGGGGTGAGCAGTACTTC. The V call is TRBV15, the J call TRBJ2-7, with TRBD1 matching 10 bases. The CDR3 runs to 15 residues. The germline V gene has CDR1 LNHNV and CDR2 YYDKDF (reference sequence). V lost 0 bases, J lost 7 bases, and 6 bases stayed unmatched.

This clonotype appeared a few times. The chain couples TRBV20-1 to TRBJ1-4; TRBD1 might be the D (6 bases). CDR1 and CDR2 (germline): DFQATT, SNEGSKA (reference sequence). This CDR3 has 17 amino acids. Trimming left V 5 bases short and J 4 bases short, with 23 bases between. This CDR3 reads CSAAPRGTGSFNEKLFF. In DNA, the CDR3 is TGCAGTGCTGCCCCCCGGGGAACAGGGTCCTTTAATGAAAAACTGTTTTTT.

This clonotype was found a few times. V usage is TRBV12-3 or TRBV12-4 and J usage is TRBJ2-7, with TRBD2 identical over 9 bases. There are 14 residues in the CDR3. Unmatched junction bases numbered 4, after V lost 5 bases and J lost 2 bases. The CDR3 spells CASSALAGAYEQYF. DNA of the CDR3: TGTGCCAGCAGTGCACTAGCGGGTGCCTACGAGCAGTACTTC.

The gene calls are TRBV19 and TRBJ2-6, with D possibly TRBD2 on 5 matching bases. The V end lost 7 bases, the J end lost 0 bases, and 16 bases lay between the germline ends. Germline V gene data show CDR1 as LNHDA and CDR2 as SQIVND (reference sequence). The CDR3 has 17 residues. The CDR3 nucleotides read TGTGCCAGTACCTCTCCGGGGATCCCCTCTGGGGCCAACGTCCTGACTTTC. Its protein product is CASTSPGIPSGANVLTF.

The chain employs TRBV6-6 and TRBJ2-5; D may correspond to TRBD1 or TRBD2 (5 bases each). V was cut by 5 bases and J by 5 bases, with 21 bases left in between. This CDR3 comprises 16 residues. Germline values: CDR1 MNHNY, CDR2 SVGAGI (reference sequence). The CDR3 bases are TGTGCCAGCAGTCACGACATCGGGACCAGAAAGGAGACCCAGTACTTC. Its protein is CASSHDIGTRKETQYF.

This clonotype was recorded a few times. The chain joins TRBV7-3 to TRBJ1-1; 12 bases match TRBD1. Germline assignment: CDR1 SGHTA and CDR2 FQGTGA. V was clipped by 1 base and J by 4 bases; unmatched bases: 4. The CDR3 is 16 residues long. Written as DNA, the CDR3 is TGTGCCAGCAGCTTAATGGGACAGGGGGCAGGCACTGAAGCTTTCTTT. Its protein is CASSLMGQGAGTEAFF.

This clonotype was counted only a few times. The chain has TRBV4-3 and TRBJ2-1; a weak D match, TRBD2 (5 bases). Germline CDR1 LGHNA, CDR2 YSLEER. V gave up 0 bases and J gave up 3 bases, with 15 bases separating them. The CDR3 has 17 amino acids. The CDR3 spells CASSQDGSLALYNEQFF. In DNA form, the CDR3 reads TGCGCCAGCAGCCAAGACGGGTCGCTAGCCCTCTACAATGAGCAGTTCTTC.

The V gene is TRBV20-1, the J gene TRBJ1-6; possibly TRBD1 for D (6 bases). In germline, CDR1 is DFQATT, CDR2 SNEGSKA (reference sequence). The CDR3 spans 15 residues. The ends were cut back, 6 bases at V and 9 bases at J, with 21 bases in the middle. The CDR3 nucleotides are TGCAGTGCCAGAAAGGACAGCTTCCGTGCTTCACCCCTCCACTTT. Translation gives CSARKDSFRASPLHF.

V gene TRBV11-2 combines with J gene TRBJ2-1; TRBD2 agrees at 14 bases. The ends lost 1 base at V and 9 bases at J; junction bases unmatched: 5. Germline V gene lookup returns CDR1 SGHAT and CDR2 FQNNGV. There are 16 residues in the CDR3. The CDR3 spells CASSLGLAGGFIEQFF. In nucleotides, the CDR3 is TGTGCCAGCAGCTTAGGACTAGCGGGGGGGTTTATTGAGCAGTTCTTC. Full variable domain (remainder filled in from reference TRBV11-2 and TRBJ2-1): EAGVAQSPRYKIIEKRQSVAFWCNPISGHATLYWYQQILGQGPKLLIQFQNNGVVDDSQLPKDRFSAERLKGVDSTLKIQPAKLEDSAVYLCASSLGLAGGFIEQFFGPGTRLTVL.

The chain has TRBV11-1 and TRBJ2-1, with TRBD2 as a possible D gene (7 bases). V lost 8 bases and J lost 10, with 18 bases in between. CDR1 and CDR2 from the germline V gene are SGHAT and FQDESV (reference sequence). The CDR3 totals 13 residues. CDR3: CASLGEGEWEQFF. CDR3 DNA: TGTGCCAGCCTCGGGGAGGGGGAATGGGAGCAGTTCTTC. The whole variable domain, remainder taken from reference TRBV11-1 and TRBJ2-1, is EAEVAQSPRYKITEKSQAVAFWCDPISGHATLYWYRQILGQGPELLVQFQDESVVDDSQLPKDRFSAERLKGVDSTLKIQPAELGDSAMYLCASLGEGEWEQFFGPGTRLTVL.

In its sample, this clonotype was seen a few times. This chain joins TRBV7-9 and TRBJ2-3; D call uncertain. CDR1 is SEHNR, CDR2 FQNEAQ, per germline (reference sequence). The CDR3 loop spans 12 amino acids. Trimming stripped 5 bases from V and 2 bases from J, with 5 bases between. The CDR3 DNA is TGTGCCAGCAGCGGTAACACAGATACGCAGTATTTT. Protein sequence: CASSGNTDTQYF.

This clonotype was observed a handful of times. The rearrangement uses TRBV7-3 and TRBJ2-3; TRBD2 agrees at 7 bases. Germline trimming cut 3 bases from V and 6 bases from J; bases unmatched to any gene: 9. Germline CDR1 is SGHTA and CDR2 is FQGTGA. The CDR3 is made up of 15 amino acids. This chain's CDR3 is CASSLRGRAGDTQYF. CDR3 nucleotides: TGTGCCAGCAGCTTGCGAGGGAGGGCAGGGGATACGCAGTATTTT.

This clonotype was seen repeatedly, ten times or more. V and J are TRBV5-1 and TRBJ2-7; possible D gene TRBD2, 6 bases. CDR3 length equals 15 residues. Per germline, CDR1 SGHRS and CDR2 YFSETQ. Trimming cost V 0 bases and J 4 bases, with 14 bases left between them. CDR3 sequence: CASSLDARRDYEQYF. DNA for the CDR3: TGCGCCAGCAGCTTGGATGCACGGAGGGATTACGAGCAGTACTTC.

The chain has TRBV27 and TRBJ1-1; D is unclear. V lost 0 bases and J 3 bases, leaving 11 bases between the germline ends. CDR3 length: 15 amino acids. Germline CDR1 is MNHEY and CDR2 is SMNVEV (reference sequence). CDR3 DNA: TGTGCCAGCAGTTTATCGAATTTTGGGGACACTGAAGCTTTCTTT. Residues: CASSLSNFGDTEAFF.

There are a few counts of this clonotype. This rearrangement joins TRBV5-1 to TRBJ2-7; TRBD2 aligns across 13 bases. The CDR3 runs 18 residues. The V gene's germline CDR1 is SGHRS and CDR2 YFSETQ. The junction had 8 bases not matched to a gene; V was cut back by 0 bases and J by 2 bases. As DNA, the CDR3 is TGCGCCAGCAGCTTGGTAACTAGCGGGGGGGCAGAGACCTACGAGCAGTACTTC. Translating it yields CASSLVTSGGAETYEQYF.

The gene calls are TRBV20-1 and TRBJ2-5; the D gene is possibly TRBD1 (7 bases). Germline loops: CDR1 DFQATT, CDR2 SNEGSKA (reference sequence). The CDR3 has 15 amino acids. The V gene lost 3 bases and the J gene lost 2 bases, with 16 bases spanning the gap. The CDR3 here is CSASRSPGGQETQYF. The CDR3 bases are TGCAGTGCTAGCCGCTCCCCAGGGGGGCAAGAGACCCAGTACTTC.

This clonotype appeared a few times. The J gene is TRBJ1-5, the V gene TRBV29-1; no firm D call. Trimming took off 4 bases at V and 2 bases at J, with 3 bases between the two ends. CDR1 and CDR2 (germline): SQVTM, ANQGSEA. CDR3 length equals 11 residues. The CDR3 DNA sequence: TGCAGCGTTGGGGGCAATCAGCCCCAGCATTTT. This sequence encodes CSVGGNQPQHF.

Only a few counts were recorded for this clonotype. The CDR3 coding sequence is TGTGCCAGCAGGCTTGGGACTAGCGGAACCTACGAGCAGTACTTC. It specifies CASRLGTSGTYEQYF. The rearrangement links TRBV27 to TRBJ2-7; 11 bases are a match to TRBD2. Trimming took 6 bases from V and 2 from J; bases not matched to a gene: 6. The CDR3 has 15 amino acids. The germline gives CDR1 MNHEY, CDR2 SMNVEV (reference sequence).